What follows is one TCR beta chain and its context. Its specific antigen is unknown. Within one base of it there is no much larger clone, and no base qualities were kept. According to the germline V gene, CDR1 reads SGHTA and CDR2 reads FQGTGA. Reading from cysteine to phenylalanine, the CDR3 counts 15 amino acids. Kept here is only the CDR3 DNA, which spans 45 bases and is read in frame from base 1. V loses 5 bases of germline sequence and J loses 2 bases, and the interval between the two ends is 14 bases. The time point label here, explained by the study, means: week 47, end of study. Each vaccine dose was 300 ug of a 20-mer mutant IDH1 peptide in Montanide, given subcutaneously with topical imiquimod. Across visits V03 through V10, patients got a total of eight vaccinations, given in weeks 1, 3, 5, 7, 11, 15, 19 and 23. All donors had newly diagnosed IDH1-mutant astrocytomas of WHO grade 3 or 4 that showed loss of nuclear ATRX. The samples were drawn from NOA16, a multicentre, single-arm, open-label phase I trial in Germany that tested a mutant IDH1 peptide vaccine in humans for the first time. Genomic DNA for TCRB sequencing was extracted from EDTA blood using the DNeasy Blood and Tissue Kit.

These data come from a study of a mutant IDH1 vaccine in newly diagnosed glioma (dated by TCRdb to the early 2020s). About the study as a whole: In the chemotherapy-containing groups, vaccination started alongside temozolomide cycles, whereas in patients who had radiotherapy alone it started 4-6 weeks after radiotherapy. Before enrollment, patients had received standard therapy of radiotherapy alone, temozolomide alone, or radiochemotherapy with temozolomide; most received the combination. Peripheral blood samples were drawn at six visits, namely V03 (baseline), V05, V07, V10, V12 and V13. Visit V12 was the week-35 safety follow-up and visit V13 was the week-47 end of study. Of the 25 to 35 patients who were treated, around 62% were male and about 40% were female, and the mean age was around 43 years. For exploratory analyses, longitudinal TCRB deep sequencing was carried out in approximately 25 treated patients wherever samples were available.

The paper as a whole reports these results and caveats: Changes in the top peripheral T cell clonotypes picked up by TCRB sequencing did not appear to be linked to pseudoprogression. Vaccine-induced immune responses across multiple MHC alleles were detected in approximately 94% of patients. According to the authors, sample limitations meant that analyses of patient blood samples could not be reproduced. PBMC samples for TCRB deep sequencing were selected based on availability.

Preparation of the library involved the immunoSEQ multiplex PCR assay. The hsTCRB Kit was used according to the manufacturer's protocol to amplify rearranged TCR beta chain sequences. TCRB libraries were sequenced on an Illumina MiSeq. Per the authors' processing: The proprietary platform of the kit vendor was used for demultiplexing, trimming and gene mapping. Sourced from immuneACCESS, this table was stored by TCRdb with only in-frame sequences that have V and J called. A share of the clones is absent; for the studies checked, an unresolved V gene accounts for under half, and the remainder has no known explanation. The V and J calls and the clone size are those of that table, but D and trimming were determined from the DNA. The sample table records some 32,000 clones; roughly nine tenths of these occur just once. About 2.2% of the sample is in the top ten clones.

The source material was PBMCs, sampled from a glioma patient whose treatment included an IDH1 peptide vaccine. The rearranged segments are TRBV7-3 and TRBJ2-3; the D gene is possibly TRBD2, with 6 bases matching. This TCR derives from a middle-aged man with glioma. The CDR3 protein: CASSHYRGYTDTQYF. Read as DNA, the sequence is TGTGCCAGCAGCCACTATCGGGGGTACACAGATACGCAGTATTTT.